These 5 T cell receptor beta chains share one sample of origin, sequenced in a study of blood T cell repertoires in COVID-19. Assay used: immunoSEQ multiplex PCR; TCRdb lists only in-frame clones, some missing. There are about 380,000 clones in the sample; 70% to 90% occur only once, and about 1.2% lies in the top ten. The specimen was PBMCs or T cells enriched from blood (not recorded which). These receptors were collected from a young woman who had recovered from COVID-19.

The CDR3 loop is CASSLARGQGDTEAFF. In DNA, the CDR3 is TGCGCCAGCAGCTTGGCCAGGGGGCAAGGGGACACTGAAGCTTTCTTT. The rearrangement joins TRBV5-1 to TRBJ1-1, with 8 bases aligning to TRBD1. The CDR3 loop spans 16 amino acids. The trim removed 0 bases at V and 3 bases at J, leaving 7 bases unmatched. CDR1 and CDR2 (germline): SGHRS, YFSETQ.

The gene calls are TRBV7-9 and TRBJ1-6; 9 bases align to TRBD1. This CDR3 has 16 amino acids. V shed 5 bases, J shed 5 bases, and the junction held 7 bases outside the gene matches. The germline CDR1 and CDR2 sequences are SEHNR and FQNEAQ (reference sequence). For the CDR3, the DNA is TGTGCCAGCAGCCAACGGACAGGGGAAAATAATTCACCCCTCCACTTT. Amino acid sequence: CASSQRTGENNSPLHF.

The chain couples TRBV6-5 to TRBJ2-7; TRBD2 matches 11 bases. CDR1 is MNHEY, CDR2 SVGAGI, per germline. Germline trimming cut 7 bases from V and 4 bases from J; bases unmatched to any gene: 3. CDR3 length equals 13 residues. CDR3 loop: CASMTSGKYEQYF. The CDR3 DNA sequence: TGTGCCAGCATGACTAGCGGGAAATACGAGCAGTACTTC.

The chain recombines TRBV6-1 with TRBJ2-3; D may be TRBD1 (5 bases). The CDR3 runs 16 residues. Germline V gene lookup returns CDR1 MNHNS and CDR2 SASEGT. V was cut by 3 bases and J by 2 bases, with 15 bases left in between. The CDR3 sequence: CASSDMARAITDTQYF. CDR3 DNA: TGTGCCAGCAGTGATATGGCCAGGGCCATCACAGATACGCAGTATTTT.

The rearrangement uses TRBV28 and TRBJ2-5, with 12 bases that match TRBD2. CDR1 and CDR2 (germline): MDHEN, SYDVKM. V lost 6 bases to trimming and J lost 4 bases; unmatched junction nucleotides: 6. The CDR3 contains 15 residues. In DNA, the CDR3 is TGTGCCAGCAGCCCTTCGGGACTAGCGGGAGAGACCCAGTACTTC. Residues: CASSPSGLAGETQYF.